This TCR beta chain was documented in a study of cytomegalovirus exposure and HLA in healthy donors. Whole-study context: Early on, a data release was issued that held some 91 million unique TCRs from HLA-typed donors.

V was pared by 1 base and J by 5 bases, with 15 bases between. This CDR3 comprises 16 residues. Germline V gene sequence: CDR1 KGHSH, CDR2 LQKENI. Study results and caveats: 150 to 200 TCR beta chains were listed as cytomegalovirus-associated. The only immune exposure information that was available was CMV serostatus. Later genetic work tied a missense DCLRE1C variant to beta-chain V and J trimming.

The primer mix had 60 Vbeta and 13 Jbeta primers. Method: immunoSEQ multiplex PCR; TCRdb's copy keeps in-frame clones and lacks some. The sample records 170,000 or so clones, around four fifths being singletons. Of note for this clone: Its specificity is not known.

Sequencing input: PBMCs. The sequence derives from a girl under 18 in good health and CMV-seropositive. The chain couples TRBV18 to TRBJ2-1; no reliable D call. CDR3 bases: TGTGCCAGCTCACCACTTTTTGTATTCCAGAACAATGAGCAGTTCTTC. Amino acids: CASSPLFVFQNNEQFF. Full variable domain (missing parts from reference TRBV18 and TRBJ2-1): NAGVMQNPRHLVRRRGQEARLRCSPMKGHSHVYWYRQLPEEGLKFMVYLQKENIIDESGMPKERFSAEFPKEGPSILRIQQVVRGDSAAYFCASSPLFVFQNNEQFFGPGTRLTVL.